This T cell receptor (beta chain) was documented in a study of regulatory T cells in long-lasting Graves disease. General study results and limits: Clonotypes that were public and shared totalled a few thousand in persistent patients versus roughly 1,000 in new patients.

Time point defined: newly diagnosed GD, antithyroid drugs for less than 3 months. PBMC-extracted RNA yielded the TCR library. It was an endocrinology department in Xi'an, China, that provided the patients. Researchers made TCR beta libraries by using iRepertoire HTBI primers and running Arm-PCR on CDR3 regions. Each CDR3 protein gets one entry after TCRdb re-called the multiplex PCR reads with MiXCR. The sample records 350,000 to 500,000 distinct CDR3 sequences, roughly 17% being singletons. Concerning this clonotype: Its antigen is as yet unknown.

Germline CDR1 and CDR2: MDHEN and SYDVKM. The length of the CDR3 is 17 residues. The ends were cut back, 2 bases at V and 0 bases at J, with 17 bases in the middle. Another study also made use of these data, one on T cells in Graves' hyperthyroidism and ophthalmopathy. As that study records: HTBI primers were used for first-round RT-PCR of the TCR CDR3. Stable hyperthyroidism was told apart from ophthalmopathy by a model built on 13 V-J features.

The rearrangement uses TRBV28 and TRBJ2-7; no definite D call. Sample: peripheral blood mononuclear cells (PBMCs), taken at new diagnosis, from a patient treated with antithyroid drugs. The source of this sequence is a woman aged 25 to 39 with Graves disease. The CDR3 loop reads CASSLKASRLSSYEQYF. The CDR3 DNA is TGTGCCAGCAGTTTAAAAGCGTCCCGCCTCAGCTCCTACGAGCAGTACTTC.